The clone carrying this T cell receptor (beta chain) was detected ten times or more. As yet, its antigen is unknown. Noted time point: newly diagnosed GD, antithyroid drugs for less than 3 months. Preparation of the TCR library used RNA extracted from PBMCs. Collection of peripheral blood (nine milliliters) was done using EDTA tubes. The data originate from a study of regulatory T cells in long-lasting Graves disease. The CDR3 totals 15 residues. V shed 8 bases and J shed 2 bases, with 16 bases lying between them. Study-wide findings and caveats: For persistent Graves' patients, TCR diversity was lower than for newly diagnosed ones. Gene preferences differed: TRBV28, TRBJ1-2, TRBJ2-5 in persistent cases.

Arm-PCR of CDR3 regions with iRepertoire HTBI primers generated TCR beta libraries. As processed by the authors: Across the samples, identification revealed 50 to 80 TRBV and 15 or so TRBJ segments. MiXCR was run by TCRdb on the multiplex PCR reads, yielding one entry per CDR3 protein. TCRdb's processing, not the authors', yielded these V and J calls. The sample carries around 330,000 distinct CDR3 sequences, 15% to 20% recorded once. The receptor was derived from a female donor with Graves disease. Specimen: peripheral blood mononuclear cells (PBMCs), collected at new diagnosis, from a patient treated with antithyroid drugs. The gene calls are TRBV12-3 or TRBV12-4 and TRBJ2-1; tentatively, D is TRBD1 or TRBD2 (5 bases each). CDR3 sequence: CASLAGTDTYNEQFF. CDR3 DNA sequence: TGTGCCAGCCTCGCCGGGACGGATACCTACAATGAGCAGTTCTTC.